The 15 T cell receptor beta chains given below trace back to one sample, sequenced in a study of shared clonotypes between healthy human individuals. Generated by immunoSEQ multiplex PCR, the TCRdb table keeps only in-frame clones and is missing some. This sample carries about 1 million clones, about 75% of them seen once, and the ten largest clones take around 1.5%. The specimen sequenced was memory CD4+ T cells sorted from blood. Subset noted: CD45RA-negative fraction. These receptors were taken from a man between 18 and 29 years old in good health.

The chain uses TRBV7-9 and TRBJ2-4, with a tentative D call TRBD2 (5 bases). This CDR3 comprises 15 residues. Germline V gene sequence: CDR1 SEHNR, CDR2 FQNEAQ (reference sequence). V was pared by 5 bases and J by 1 base, with 12 bases between. This chain's CDR3 is CASSPLGVAKNIQYF. Written as DNA, the CDR3 is TGTGCCAGCAGCCCGCTCGGGGTGGCCAAAAACATTCAGTACTTC.

The chain recombines TRBV27 with TRBJ1-5, with D maybe TRBD1 (5 bases). The CDR3 is made up of 14 amino acids. The V gene lost 5 bases and the J gene lost 4 bases, with 12 bases spanning the gap. Germline V gene sequence: CDR1 MNHEY, CDR2 SMNVEV (reference sequence). CDR3 in amino acids: CASSGGRENQPQHF. CDR3 bases: TGTGCCAGCAGTGGGGGACGGGAGAATCAGCCCCAGCATTTT.

The chain recombines TRBV6-5 with TRBJ2-7, with 9 positions matching TRBD1. V shed 7 bases, J shed 3 bases, and the junction held 4 bases outside the gene matches. Germline V gene sequence: CDR1 MNHEY, CDR2 SVGAGI. The CDR3 runs to 13 residues. In nucleotides, the CDR3 is TGTGCCAGCATGGGACAGGGCCTCTACGAGCAGTACTTC. Translation: CASMGQGLYEQYF.

The rearrangement uses TRBV2 and TRBJ1-1; 7 nucleotides align to TRBD1. There are 13 residues in the CDR3. CDR1 and CDR2 (germline): SNHLY, FYNNEI. V trimming: 8 bases; J trimming: 3 bases; junction bases outside the gene matches: 6. The CDR3 nucleotides are TGTGCCAGCGAGGGGGCGCGAGACACTGAAGCTTTCTTT. This sequence encodes CASEGARDTEAFF.

The chain recombines TRBV6-6 with TRBJ1-1, with 12 bases aligning to TRBD1. Germline values: CDR1 MNHNY, CDR2 SVGAGI (reference sequence). V lost 0 bases and J lost 10; bases outside the gene matches: 6. CDR3 length: 15 residues. The CDR3 reads CASSYSMGQGARAFF. The CDR3 DNA reads TGTGCCAGCAGTTACTCGATGGGACAGGGGGCGCGAGCTTTCTTT.

V gene TRBV7-8 combines with J gene TRBJ1-4, with no clear D. Looked up from germline, CDR1 is SGHVS and CDR2 is FQNEAQ. Trimming removed 1 base from V and 2 bases from J, with 11 bases in between. The CDR3 has 16 amino acids. The chain's CDR3 is CASSLEGVGTNEKLFF. The CDR3 DNA reads as TGTGCCAGCAGCTTAGAGGGTGTCGGGACTAATGAAAAACTGTTTTTT.

The chain employs TRBV5-1 and TRBJ2-1; a possible D gene is TRBD2 (5 bases). This CDR3 region has 14 residues. Germline V lookup: CDR1 SGHRS, CDR2 YFSETQ. V was trimmed by 0 bases and J by 6 bases, leaving 10 bases between them. The CDR3 reads CASSLAGGSNEQFF. The CDR3 coding sequence is TGCGCCAGCAGCTTGGCGGGCGGGTCCAATGAGCAGTTCTTC.

The chain joins TRBV10-3 to TRBJ2-3; D may be TRBD1 or TRBD2 (5 bases each). Trimming left V 5 bases short and J 1 base short, with 13 bases between. CDR1 is ENHRY and CDR2 is SYGVKD in the germline V gene. The CDR3 consists of 15 residues. The CDR3 DNA follows: TGTGCCATCAGTTTCGGGACCGCCCGCACAGATACGCAGTATTTT. Translated: CAISFGTARTDTQYF.

The V and J genes are TRBV19 and TRBJ2-7; the match to TRBD1 covers 7 bases. The ends lost 4 bases at V and 1 base at J; junction bases unmatched: 7. In germline, CDR1 is LNHDA, CDR2 SQIVND (reference sequence). The CDR3 consists of 15 residues. Here the CDR3 reads CASSRGGLLSYEQYF. The CDR3 DNA reads TGTGCCAGTAGTAGAGGGGGCCTCCTTTCCTACGAGCAGTACTTC.

The chain has TRBV7-9 and TRBJ2-5, with D maybe TRBD1 (5 bases). The CDR3 is 17 residues long. Trimming stripped 1 base from V and 4 bases from J, with 19 bases between. CDR1 SEHNR and CDR2 FQNEAQ come from the germline V gene (reference sequence). CDR3 residues: CASSLDWSGLRRETQYF. CDR3 nucleotide sequence: TGTGCCAGCAGCTTAGATTGGTCAGGGCTCCGCAGAGAGACCCAGTACTTC. Full variable domain (remainder filled in from reference TRBV7-9 and TRBJ2-5): DTGVSQNPRHKITKRGQNVTFRCDPISEHNRLYWYRQTLGQGPEFLTYFQNEAQLEKSRLLSDRFSAERPKGSFSTLEIQRTEQGDSAMYLCASSLDWSGLRRETQYFGPGTRLLVL.

The gene calls are TRBV18 and TRBJ2-1, with 10 bases aligning to TRBD2. CDR1 and CDR2 (germline): KGHSH, LQKENI. The CDR3 totals 18 residues. The V gene end was trimmed by 2 bases and the J gene end by 2 bases; junction bases not matched to a gene: 9. The CDR3, as DNA: TGTGCCAGCTCACCAGGGCTAGCGGGAGTAGGGGCCTACAATGAGCAGTTCTTC. It yields the protein CASSPGLAGVGAYNEQFF.

This clone was counted many times. The V gene is TRBV7-2, the J gene TRBJ2-7, with D tentatively TRBD2 (6 bases). Germline V gene data show CDR1 as SGHTA and CDR2 as FQGNSA. The CDR3 consists of 13 residues. V lost 1 base to trimming and J lost 7 bases, with 11 bases between them. Written as DNA, the CDR3 is TGTGCCAGCAGCTTAGGGGCCGCGGGGGAGCAGTACTTC. Its protein product is CASSLGAAGEQYF.

This clone was detected only once. V is TRBV5-1 and J is TRBJ1-3; D unresolved. This CDR3 region has 15 residues. The germline gives CDR1 SGHRS, CDR2 YFSETQ. V was clipped by 6 bases and J by 4 bases, with 17 bases between them. This CDR3 is CASTSGGEKGNTIYF. CDR3 nucleotide sequence: TGCGCCAGCACCAGTGGCGGGGAAAAAGGAAACACCATATATTTT.

The rearrangement joins TRBV4-1 to TRBJ2-3, with D perhaps assigned TRBD1 or TRBD2 (5 bases each). The CDR3 length is 15 residues. The V and J ends lost 0 bases and 8 bases respectively, with 15 bases between them. The germline V gene encodes CDR1 MGHRA and CDR2 YSYEKL. In DNA, the CDR3 is TGCGCCAGCAGCCAAGACCGGGACCCTAGCCGTACGCAGTATTTT. Protein sequence: CASSQDRDPSRTQYF.

This clone showed up just a few times. The V and J genes are TRBV29-1 and TRBJ1-1, with unresolved D. Germline V CDR1 and CDR2: SQVTM, ANQGSEA. Between the trimmed V and J ends, which lost 0 bases and 11 bases, there was a span of 7 bases. This CDR3 is 10 amino acids long. The DNA for the CDR3 is TGCAGCGTTGAAGAAGCGTTGGCTTTCTTT. It encodes CSVEEALAFF.